This T cell receptor beta chain was obtained from a study of cytomegalovirus exposure and HLA in healthy donors. Study in general: A preliminary data release comprised 91 million or so unique TCRs obtained from HLA-typed donors. Whole-study results and caveats: V segments that were indistinguishable, TRBV6-2 and TRBV6-3 among them, were omitted from analysis. Sequencing likely produced, as an artifact, a cluster of highly shared sequence variants. Associated with HLA alleles at 0.05 false discovery rate in a later analysis were over 15,000 TCR beta sequences.

13 Jbeta primers and 60 Vbeta primers were used for the PCR. Sequenced by immunoSEQ multiplex PCR; TCRdb stores in-frame clones only, minus some. This table holds about 200,000 clones, approximately 80% found once. As for this clone: Its antigen is currently unknown.

Germline values: CDR1 LGHNA, CDR2 YSLEER. V was pared by 4 bases and J by 6 bases, with 8 bases of the junction left unmatched. The length of the CDR3 is 15 residues. Source material: PBMCs. This chain connects TRBV4-3 to TRBJ2-2; TRBD2 agrees at 7 bases. The sequence came from a woman aged 25 to 45 in good health and CMV-seronegative. CDR3 protein: CASSLGGRIAGELFF. The CDR3 nucleotides read TGCGCCAGCAGCCTAGGCGGGAGAATTGCCGGGGAGCTGTTTTTT.